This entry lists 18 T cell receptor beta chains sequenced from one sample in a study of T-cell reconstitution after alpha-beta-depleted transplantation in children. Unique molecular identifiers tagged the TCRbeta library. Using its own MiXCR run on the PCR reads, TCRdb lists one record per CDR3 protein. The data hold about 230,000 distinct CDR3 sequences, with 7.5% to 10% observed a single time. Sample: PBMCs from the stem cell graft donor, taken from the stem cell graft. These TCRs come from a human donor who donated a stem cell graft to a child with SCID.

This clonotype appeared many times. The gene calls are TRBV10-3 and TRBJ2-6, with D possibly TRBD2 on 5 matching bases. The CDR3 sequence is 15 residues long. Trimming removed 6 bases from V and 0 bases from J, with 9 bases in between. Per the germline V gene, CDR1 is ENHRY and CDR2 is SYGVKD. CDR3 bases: TGTGCCATCAGGCGGGTCCTCTCTGGGGCCAACGTCCTGACTTTC. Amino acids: CAIRRVLSGANVLTF.

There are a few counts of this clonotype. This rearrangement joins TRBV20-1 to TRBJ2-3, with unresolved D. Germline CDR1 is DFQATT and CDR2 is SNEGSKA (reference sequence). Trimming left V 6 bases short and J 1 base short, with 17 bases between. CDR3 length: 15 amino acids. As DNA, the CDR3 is TGCAGTGCCACCCCCCATGGTGAGGGCACAGATACGCAGTATTTT. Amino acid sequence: CSATPHGEGTDTQYF.

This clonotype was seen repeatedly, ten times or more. CDR3 region: CASSLGTPKAEQFF. Here the CDR3 DNA reads TGCGCCAGCAGCTTAGGGACTCCTAAGGCCGAGCAGTTCTTC. The chain couples TRBV5-1 to TRBJ2-1, with D possibly matching TRBD2 (6 bases). The CDR3 sequence is 14 residues long. Trimming left V 2 bases short and J 10 bases short, with 16 bases between. Looked up from germline, CDR1 is SGHRS and CDR2 is YFSETQ. Supplemented by reference TRBV5-1 and TRBJ2-1, the full variable domain reads KAGVTQTPRYLIKTRGQQVTLSCSPISGHRSVSWYQQTPGQGLQFLFEYFSETQRNKGNFPGRFSGRQFSNSRSEMNVSTLELGDSALYLCASSLGTPKAEQFFGPGTRLTVL.

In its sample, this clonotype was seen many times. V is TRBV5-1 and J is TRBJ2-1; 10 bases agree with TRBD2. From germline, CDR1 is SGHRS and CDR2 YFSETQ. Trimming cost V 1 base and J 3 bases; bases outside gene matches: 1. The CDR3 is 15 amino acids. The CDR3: CASSLPSGGYNEQFF. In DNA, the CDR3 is TGCGCCAGCAGCTTGCCTAGCGGGGGCTACAATGAGCAGTTCTTC.

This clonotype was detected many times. CDR3 protein: CAIRPAGGDLYGYTF. CDR3 nucleotides: TGTGCCATCAGGCCCGCAGGGGGTGACCTCTATGGCTACACCTTC. The gene calls are TRBV10-3 and TRBJ1-2; the match to TRBD1 covers 7 bases. This CDR3 contains 15 residues. The V gene end was trimmed by 6 bases and the J gene end by 4 bases; junction bases not matched to a gene: 11. Germline CDR1 ENHRY, CDR2 SYGVKD.

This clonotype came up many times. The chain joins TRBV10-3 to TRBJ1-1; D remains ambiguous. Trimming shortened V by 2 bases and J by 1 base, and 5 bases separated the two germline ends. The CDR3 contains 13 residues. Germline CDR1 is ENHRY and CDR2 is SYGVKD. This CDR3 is CAISEAQNTEAFF. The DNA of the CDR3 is TGTGCCATCAGTGAGGCGCAGAACACTGAAGCTTTCTTT.

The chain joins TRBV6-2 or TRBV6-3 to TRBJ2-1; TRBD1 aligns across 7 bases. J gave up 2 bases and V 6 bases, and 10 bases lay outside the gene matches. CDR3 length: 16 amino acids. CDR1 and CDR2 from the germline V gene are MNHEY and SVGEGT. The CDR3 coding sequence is TGTGCCAGCAGGACATGGTTTGGGACAGCCTACAATGAGCAGTTCTTC. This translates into CASRTWFGTAYNEQFF.

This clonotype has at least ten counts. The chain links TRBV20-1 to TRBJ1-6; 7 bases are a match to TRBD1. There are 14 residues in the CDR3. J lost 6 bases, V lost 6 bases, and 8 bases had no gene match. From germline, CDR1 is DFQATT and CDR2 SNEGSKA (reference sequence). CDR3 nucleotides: TGCAGTGCGGAACCGGGACAGCCTAATTCACCCCTCCACTTT. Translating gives CSAEPGQPNSPLHF.

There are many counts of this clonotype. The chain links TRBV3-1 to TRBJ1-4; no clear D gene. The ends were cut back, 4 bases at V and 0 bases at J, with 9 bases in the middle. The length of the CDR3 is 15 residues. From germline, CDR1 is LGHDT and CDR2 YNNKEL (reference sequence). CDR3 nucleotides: TGTGCCAGCAGCCTCCGAACGCCAACTAATGAAAAACTGTTTTTT. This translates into CASSLRTPTNEKLFF. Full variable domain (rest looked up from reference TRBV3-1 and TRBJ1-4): DTAVSQTPKYLVTQMGNDKSIKCEQNLGHDTMYWYKQDSKKFLKIMFSYNNKELIINETVPNRFSPKSPDKAHLNLHINSLELGDSAVYFCASSLRTPTNEKLFFGSGTQLSVL.

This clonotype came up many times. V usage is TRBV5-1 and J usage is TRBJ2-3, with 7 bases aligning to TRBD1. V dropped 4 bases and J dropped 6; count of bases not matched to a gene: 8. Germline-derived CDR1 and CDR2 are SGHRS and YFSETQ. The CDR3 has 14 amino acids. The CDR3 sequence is CASSADRAEDTQYF. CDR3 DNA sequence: TGCGCCAGCAGCGCCGACAGGGCGGAGGATACGCAGTATTTT.

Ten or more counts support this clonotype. The CDR3 nucleotides read TGTGCCAGCAGTGACGCCTCCTCACTAGCGTCGGGCAATGAGCAGTTCTTC. Translating gives CASSDASSLASGNEQFF. The rearrangement uses TRBV2 and TRBJ2-1, with 7 bases matching TRBD2. Germline lookup yields CDR1 SNHLY and CDR2 FYNNEI. The V gene end was trimmed by 3 bases and the J gene end by 6 bases; junction bases not matched to a gene: 14. The CDR3 has 17 residues.

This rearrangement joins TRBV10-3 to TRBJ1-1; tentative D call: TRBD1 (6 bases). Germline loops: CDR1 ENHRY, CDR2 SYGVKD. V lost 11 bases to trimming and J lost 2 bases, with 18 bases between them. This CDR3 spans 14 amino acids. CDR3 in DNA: TGTGCCGTATCCGTCAGACAGGAAAACACTGAAGCTTTCTTT. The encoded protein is CAVSVRQENTEAFF.

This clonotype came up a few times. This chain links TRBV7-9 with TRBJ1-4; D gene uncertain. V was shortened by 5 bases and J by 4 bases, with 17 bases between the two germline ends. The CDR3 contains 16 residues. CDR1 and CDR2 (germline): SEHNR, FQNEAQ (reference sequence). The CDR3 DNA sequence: TGTGCCAGCAGCCCCCGCGGCTTTGACCTTAATGAAAAACTGTTTTTT. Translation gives CASSPRGFDLNEKLFF.

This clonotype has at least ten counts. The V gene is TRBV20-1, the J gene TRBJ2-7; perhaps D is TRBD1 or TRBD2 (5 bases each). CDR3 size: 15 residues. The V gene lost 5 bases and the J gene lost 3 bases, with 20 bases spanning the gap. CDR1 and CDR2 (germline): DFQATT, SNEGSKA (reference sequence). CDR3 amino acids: CSAPGWDLGYYEQYF. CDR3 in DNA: TGCAGTGCTCCTGGCTGGGACCTGGGGTACTACGAGCAGTACTTC.

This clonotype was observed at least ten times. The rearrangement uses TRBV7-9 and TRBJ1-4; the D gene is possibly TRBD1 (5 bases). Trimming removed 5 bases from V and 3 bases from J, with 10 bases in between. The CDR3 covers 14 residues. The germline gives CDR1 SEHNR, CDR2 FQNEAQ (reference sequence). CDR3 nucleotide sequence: TGTGCCAGCAGCCGGGGGGTTGCTAATGAAAAACTGTTTTTT. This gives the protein CASSRGVANEKLFF.

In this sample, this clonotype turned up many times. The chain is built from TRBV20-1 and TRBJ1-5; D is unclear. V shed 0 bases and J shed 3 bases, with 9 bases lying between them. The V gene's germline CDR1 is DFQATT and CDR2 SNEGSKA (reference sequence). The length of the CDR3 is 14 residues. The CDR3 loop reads CSARDSSANQPQHF. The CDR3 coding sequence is TGCAGTGCTAGAGATAGCAGCGCCAATCAGCCCCAGCATTTT.

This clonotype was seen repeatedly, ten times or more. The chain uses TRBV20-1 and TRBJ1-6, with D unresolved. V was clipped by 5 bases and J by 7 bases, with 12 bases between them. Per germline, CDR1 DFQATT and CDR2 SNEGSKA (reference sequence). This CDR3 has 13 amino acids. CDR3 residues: CSADTAPNSPLHF. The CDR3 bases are TGCAGTGCTGACACCGCCCCGAATTCACCCCTCCACTTT.

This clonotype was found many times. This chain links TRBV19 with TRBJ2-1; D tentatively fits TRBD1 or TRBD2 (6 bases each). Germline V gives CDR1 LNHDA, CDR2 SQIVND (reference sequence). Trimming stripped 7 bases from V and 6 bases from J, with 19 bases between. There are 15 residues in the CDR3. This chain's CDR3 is CASKGGGAGSNEQFF. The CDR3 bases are TGTGCCAGTAAGGGGGGTGGGGCTGGGTCCAATGAGCAGTTCTTC.